The 3 T cell receptor beta chains listed next were all sequenced from one sample in a study of CD8+CD57+ T cells in acquired aplastic anemia listed by TCRdb under 2018. The sequencing machine was an Illumina HiSeq 2000. Genomic DNA was used as template for profiling of TCR beta VDJ combinations and CDR3 sequences. The public reads were reprocessed in TCRdb via fastp at Q25 and MiXCR, keeping in-frame beta chains. One record per CDR3 amino acid sequence lists the most common genes and DNA. The sample records roughly 250,000 distinct CDR3 sequences, approximately 80% of which are singletons. In total, the top ten clones hold 35% to 50% of the sample. The patients picked for sequencing were ones in whom flow cytometry had shown an expansion of CD8+CD57+ cells. The sequenced sample was sorted CD4+, CD8+, or CD8+CD57+ T cells (not recorded which) from PBMCs. Receptor source: a human donor with aplastic anemia.

Comments on this clonotype: A read error may account for a junction end that differs from germline. This sequence joins TRBV9 and TRBJ2-3, with D possibly TRBD1 on 5 matching bases. Per germline, CDR1 SGDLS and CDR2 YYNGEE. The CDR3 extends over 14 amino acids. The CDR3 sequence is CASSLGADTQTHYF. In nucleotides, the CDR3 is TGTGCCAGCAGCTTAGGGGCAGATACGCAGACGCATTATTTT.

V and J are TRBV19 and TRBJ1-6; no clear D. V lost 5 bases, J lost 16 bases, and 24 bases lay in between. This CDR3 spans 15 amino acids. Germline values: CDR1 LNHDA, CDR2 SQIVND (reference sequence). CDR3 nucleotides: TGTGCCAGTAGTCAAGGCCGACTCGATAATTATCCGCTCCACTTT. Translated, it gives CASSQGRLDNYPLHF.

The rearrangement joins TRBV2 to TRBJ2-4; 7 nucleotides line up with TRBD1. Germline loops: CDR1 SNHLY, CDR2 FYNNEI. Trimming cost V 5 bases and J 9 bases; bases outside gene matches: 1. This CDR3 has 11 residues. The CDR3 DNA reads TGTGCCAGCAGTTGGGACAGCATTCAGTACTTC. The encoded protein is CASSWDSIQYF.